The 13 T cell receptor beta chains given below trace back to one sample, sequenced in a study of beta chain features in type 1 diabetes. Expressed TCRB transcripts got sequenced, as all isolated RNA was reverse transcribed. The table came from immunoSEQ multiplex PCR; TCRdb's copy has only in-frame clones and leaves some out. This sample yields 300,000 to 350,000 clones, of which 12% to 15% are seen a single time; under 8.5% belongs to the top ten. Material: central memory CD4+ T cells from blood. The origin of the receptors is a man aged 25-45 years in good health.

CDR3 sequence reads: CASSEEPLAQVAYGYTF. The CDR3 bases are TGTGCCAGCAGTGAAGAGCCATTAGCGCAGGTAGCTTATGGCTACACCTTC. The genes are TRBV2 and TRBJ1-2; D ambiguous. This CDR3 is 17 amino acids long. Looked up from germline, CDR1 is SNHLY and CDR2 is FYNNEI. Trimming cost V 1 base and J 5 bases, with 20 bases left between them.

This clone has more than one count but fewer than ten. The J gene is TRBJ2-3, the V gene TRBV7-8, with D perhaps TRBD1 (5 bases). Germline values: CDR1 SGHVS, CDR2 FQNEAQ. This CDR3 region has 15 residues. Trimming cost V 2 bases and J 5 bases, with 14 bases left between them. The DNA for the CDR3 is TGTGCCAGCAGCTTATCAGGGAACGGTGGAGATACGCAGTATTTT. Its protein is CASSLSGNGGDTQYF.

This clone turned up a few times. The chain recombines TRBV6-5 with TRBJ2-3; 7 nucleotides match TRBD2. Unmatched junction bases numbered 8, after V lost 0 bases and J lost 5 bases. From germline, CDR1 is MNHEY and CDR2 SVGAGI. This CDR3 has 16 amino acids. The CDR3 coding sequence is TGTGCCAGCAGTTACTCGGGAGGGAGGGCCGGAGATACGCAGTATTTT. Encoded protein: CASSYSGGRAGDTQYF.

CDR3 sequence (DNA): TGCGCCAGCAGCCCGGGAGGGGACAGGCCGGCGAAATATCCACCCCTCCACTTT. Translating gives CASSPGGDRPAKYPPLHF. The V and J genes are TRBV5-1 and TRBJ1-6; 8 nucleotides match TRBD1. The germline CDR1 and CDR2 sequences are SGHRS and YFSETQ. The CDR3 spans 18 residues. Trimming cost V 4 bases and J 11 bases; bases outside gene matches: 20.

This chain joins TRBV6-1 and TRBJ1-1, with D tentatively TRBD1 (6 bases). This CDR3 region has 14 residues. Per the germline V gene, CDR1 is MNHNS and CDR2 is SASEGT. The germline V and J ends were trimmed by 4 bases and 2 bases, with 11 bases remaining between them. The CDR3 protein is CASSAQGGNTEAFF. CDR3 in DNA: TGTGCCAGCAGTGCACAGGGAGGCAACACTGAAGCTTTCTTT.

The rearrangement joins TRBV5-4 to TRBJ2-1, with unresolved D. Germline-derived CDR1 and CDR2 are SGHNT and YYREEE (reference sequence). The CDR3 totals 15 residues. V lost 3 bases and J 0 bases, leaving 10 bases between the germline ends. The CDR3 protein is CASSSLGSSYNEQFF. CDR3 DNA: TGTGCCAGCAGCTCCCTGGGTTCCTCCTACAATGAGCAGTTCTTC.

V usage is TRBV10-3 and J usage is TRBJ2-3; 12 bases fit TRBD2. The CDR3 runs to 19 residues. Germline-derived CDR1 and CDR2 are ENHRY and SYGVKD. Trimming at V came to 6 bases and at J to 2 bases, leaving 15 bases not matched to a gene. CDR3 nucleotide sequence: TGTGCCATCAGGGCGACTAGCGGGAGTTCTACGGGGTACACAGATACGCAGTATTTT. Protein sequence: CAIRATSGSSTGYTDTQYF.

The J gene is TRBJ2-7, the V gene TRBV11-3; the D is unclear. The CDR3 is 11 residues long. V was pared by 6 bases and J by 9 bases, with 12 bases between. Germline-derived CDR1 and CDR2 are SGHNT and YENEEA. This chain's CDR3 is CASSVNVGQYF. CDR3 nucleotide sequence: TGTGCCAGCAGTGTTAACGTTGGGCAGTACTTC.

The rearrangement joins TRBV18 to TRBJ1-1; D uncertain. V was clipped by 5 bases and J by 1 base, with 11 bases between them. The CDR3 is 14 amino acids. CDR1 is KGHSH and CDR2 is LQKENI in the germline V gene. Here the CDR3 reads CASSRDQRNTEAFF. CDR3 sequence (DNA): TGTGCCAGCTCAAGAGATCAGAGGAACACTGAAGCTTTCTTT.

This clone has only a few counts. The rearrangement joins TRBV19 to TRBJ2-2, with TRBD1 matching 10 bases. The CDR3 has 15 residues. The germline V gene encodes CDR1 LNHDA and CDR2 SQIVND (reference sequence). After removal of 4 bases from V and 2 bases from J, the junction contained 1 base not matched to a gene. The CDR3 region has the DNA TGTGCCAGTAGTAGACAGGGGGCCAACACCGGGGAGCTGTTTTTT. Encoded protein: CASSRQGANTGELFF. The variable domain in full, with the rest retrieved from reference TRBV19 and TRBJ2-2, is DGGITQSPKYLFRKEGQNVTLSCEQNLNHDAMYWYRQDPGQGLRLIYYSQIVNDFQKGDIAEGYSVSREKKESFPLTVTSAQKNPTAFYLCASSRQGANTGELFFGEGSRLTVL.

CDR3 sequence: CASSSPGTGGSPLHF. For the CDR3, the DNA is TGTGCCAGCAGTTCACCAGGGACAGGGGGTTCACCCCTCCACTTT. The chain is built from TRBV7-9 and TRBJ1-6; 11 bases map to TRBD1. J gave up 9 bases and V 6 bases, and 7 bases lay outside the gene matches. Germline V lookup: CDR1 SEHNR, CDR2 FQNEAQ (reference sequence). This CDR3 has 15 amino acids.

This chain links TRBV11-2 with TRBJ2-7; unclear D gene. This CDR3 region has 13 residues. The V gene's germline CDR1 is SGHAT and CDR2 FQNNGV. The V end was cut by 0 bases, the J end by 6 bases, with 9 bases between. The CDR3 DNA sequence: TGTGCCAGCAGCTTAGATCTCCCGAGCGAGCAGTACGTC. This sequence encodes CASSLDLPSEQYV.

V and J are TRBV5-1 and TRBJ2-2; D unresolved. V lost 3 bases to trimming and J lost 1 base, with 10 bases between them. This CDR3 is built from 15 residues. CDR1 and CDR2 (germline): SGHRS, YFSETQ. CDR3 nucleotides: TGCGCCAGCAGCTCCAATTCCGGGAACACCGGGGAGCTGTTTTTT. It translates to CASSSNSGNTGELFF.